Below, 9 T cell receptor beta chains from the same sample are listed, as sequenced in a study of blood T cell repertoires in COVID-19 (dated by TCRdb to the early 2020s). The library was made by the immunoSEQ multiplex PCR assay. Here the immuneACCESS table is served through TCRdb, limited to in-frame sequences with V and J called. Missing clones are a known gap in these copies; in checked studies unresolved V genes cover under half, and the rest lacks a known reason. The sample profile shows about 97,000 clones; around 80% of them were found once. 9.8% of the sample lies in the top ten. Sequencing was performed on peripheral blood. Receptors originate from a man between 60 and 70 years old with active or convalescent COVID-19.

The V gene is TRBV5-4, the J gene TRBJ2-3, with D tentatively TRBD2 (6 bases). The germline V and J ends were trimmed by 3 bases and 2 bases, with 10 bases remaining between them. Germline V gene sequence: CDR1 SGHNT, CDR2 YYREEE (reference sequence). This CDR3 has 14 amino acids. This chain's CDR3 is CASSSERVTDTQYF. The CDR3 region has the DNA TGTGCCAGCAGCTCGGAGCGGGTCACAGATACGCAGTATTTT.

V gene TRBV7-9 combines with J gene TRBJ2-1; no definite D call. The V gene lost 3 bases and the J gene lost 9 bases, with 9 bases spanning the gap. The germline gives CDR1 SEHNR, CDR2 FQNEAQ (reference sequence). This CDR3 spans 12 amino acids. The CDR3 coding sequence is TGTGCCAGCAGCTTCATTGCTAGTGAGCAGTTCTTC. Protein product: CASSFIASEQFF.

V is TRBV30 and J is TRBJ1-2; D is uncertain. Germline CDR1 and CDR2: GTSNPN and SVGIG (reference sequence). CDR3 length: 12 amino acids. V lost 1 base, J lost 8 bases, and 11 bases lay in between. The DNA for the CDR3 is TGTGCCTGGAGTGGTTTAAGAAGCGGCTACACCTTC. Amino acid sequence: CAWSGLRSGYTF.

This chain connects TRBV10-3 to TRBJ1-1; D is perhaps TRBD1 (5 bases). The germline V gene has CDR1 ENHRY and CDR2 SYGVKD. Deletions cut 3 bases from V and 5 bases from J, with 19 bases between. The CDR3 covers 16 residues. Here the CDR3 DNA reads TGTGCCATCAGTGACCCTAACCTACACCCAGGGACTGAAGCTTTCTTT. It encodes CAISDPNLHPGTEAFF.

The chain recombines TRBV28 with TRBJ2-3, with D perhaps TRBD2 (6 bases). The V gene lost 3 bases and the J gene lost 2 bases, with 12 bases spanning the gap. Looked up from germline, CDR1 is MDHEN and CDR2 is SYDVKM. The CDR3 runs 15 residues. This CDR3 is CASSFLAAFTDTQYF. The CDR3 DNA reads TGTGCCAGCAGTTTTTTAGCGGCATTCACAGATACGCAGTATTTT.

The gene calls are TRBV24-1 and TRBJ1-2, with 9 nucleotides matching TRBD1. Trimming cost V 6 bases and J 8 bases; bases outside gene matches: 12. CDR3 length: 15 residues. Germline V gene lookup returns CDR1 KGHDR and CDR2 SFDVKD. CDR3 sequence (DNA): TGTGCCACCAGTCCAGGGGGGGACAGGGAACGAGGCTACACCTTC. Translation: CATSPGGDRERGYTF.

V usage is TRBV18 and J usage is TRBJ1-1; TRBD1 is a possible D gene (6 bases). CDR3 length equals 14 residues. Trimming removed 9 bases from V and 0 bases from J, with 14 bases in between. Per the germline V gene, CDR1 is KGHSH and CDR2 is LQKENI. CDR3 DNA: TGTGCCAGTGATGACAGGCTACTGAACACTGAAGCTTTCTTT. This sequence encodes CASDDRLLNTEAFF. Complete variable domain (other parts from reference TRBV18 and TRBJ1-1): NAGVMQNPRHLVRRRGQEARLRCSPMKGHSHVYWYRQLPEEGLKFMVYLQKENIIDESGMPKERFSAEFPKEGPSILRIQQVVRGDSAAYFCASDDRLLNTEAFFGQGTRLTVV.

The chain is built from TRBV29-1 and TRBJ1-4; D remains unclear. Germline lookup yields CDR1 SQVTM and CDR2 ANQGSEA. Trimming took off 7 bases at V and 7 bases at J, with 16 bases between the two ends. The CDR3 loop spans 13 amino acids. For the CDR3, the DNA is TGCAGCGCCGGCATGGGAGAACTTGAAAAACTGTTTTTT. Protein product: CSAGMGELEKLFF.

This clone occurred once. The V and J genes are TRBV19 and TRBJ1-5; 7 bases fit TRBD1. V gave up 6 bases and J gave up 3 bases; unmatched junction bases: 11. In germline, CDR1 is LNHDA, CDR2 SQIVND (reference sequence). The length of the CDR3 is 16 residues. The CDR3 region is CASSLRQGGYNQPQHF. The CDR3 bases are TGTGCCAGTAGCCTTCGACAGGGAGGCTACAATCAGCCCCAGCATTTT.